Listed below are T cell receptor beta chains from one sample, sequenced in a study of early T cells in non-severe SARS-CoV-2 infection. MiXCR was run by TCRdb on the 5' RACE reads, yielding one entry per CDR3 protein. The repertoire holds approximately 97,000 distinct CDR3 sequences, with 11% as singletons. Sample: whole blood, taken at baseline. These receptors were taken from an adult who was a healthcare worker with PCR-confirmed SARS-CoV-2 infection or an uninfected control (not recorded which). Each CDR3 is given with its conserved first and last residue. Each record gives: CDR3 length, D gene, J gene, clone size, V gene, CDR3 DNA, CDR3 protein. The D gene is left open where the match is weak. Clone size is shown for a subset of rows, as once, few, many or a class of expanded clone.

>13|NA|TRBJ2-1|many|TRBV6-6
TGTGCCAGCAGTATAGTCTCCTACAATGAGCAGTTCTTC
CASSIVSYNEQFF
>14|NA|TRBJ2-2|NA|TRBV10-1
TGCGCCAGCAGTGACACAGGGACCACCGGGGAGCTGTTTTTT
CASSDTGTTGELFF
>15|NA|TRBJ1-4|many|TRBV28
TGTGCCAGCAGTTTATCGGGGGGGGTTAATGAAAAACTGTTTTTT
CASSLSGGVNEKLFF
>13|TRBD2|TRBJ2-5|NA|TRBV2
TGTGTCAGTCGGAGGGAGGGGCCAGAGACCCAGTACTTC
CVSRREGPETQYF
>15|NA|TRBJ2-1|few|TRBV5-5
TGTGCCAGCAGCTTGGGAGCCGGGGTGATGGATGAGCAGTTCTTC
CASSLGAGVMDEQFF
>15|NA|TRBJ2-1|few|TRBV7-9
TGTGCCAGCAGCTTAGTCCCAGCGCGAGGGGATGAGCAGTTCTTC
CASSLVPARGDEQFF
>14|NA|TRBJ2-7|few|TRBV28
TGTGCCAGCAGCTCCAGGACAGAGCCCTACGAGCAGTACTTC
CASSSRTEPYEQYF
>16|NA|TRBJ2-6|NA|TRBV5-1
TGCGCCAGCAGCACGGGACTGATCTCTGGGGCCAACGTCCTGACTTTC
CASSTGLISGANVLTF
>13|TRBD1|TRBJ1-1|NA|TRBV7-3
TGTGCCAGCAGCTCCGGACAGGGGACTGAAGCTTTCTTT
CASSSGQGTEAFF
>13|NA|TRBJ1-6|few|TRBV3-1
TGTGCGTCGAGTGGGACACATAATTCACCCCTCCACTTT
CASSGTHNSPLHF
>13|NA|TRBJ2-3|NA|TRBV29-1
TGCAGCGTCCTTATGCGAGGATCTAATACGCAGTATTTT
CSVLMRGSNTQYF
>15|NA|TRBJ2-7|once|TRBV5-1
TGCGCCAGCACCCCGGGCGGAAGGAGCTCCTACGAGCAGTACTTC
CASTPGGRSSYEQYF
>14|NA|TRBJ2-2|many|TRBV10-3
TGTGCCATCAGTCAGGGCCGGAACACCGGGGAGCTGTTTTTT
CAISQGRNTGELFF
>14|NA|TRBJ2-2|many|TRBV20-1
TGCAGTGCTAGTCCCAGGCTTGGGACCGGGGAGCTGTTTTTT
CSASPRLGTGELFF
>17|NA|TRBJ2-2|NA|TRBV20-1
TGCAGTGCTCTAAGCCGGACAGACATATGGAACACCGGGGAGCTGTTTTTT
CSALSRTDIWNTGELFF
>13|TRBD2|TRBJ2-1|many|TRBV20-1
TGCAGTGCGGAGCGGGAGGGCCGGGATGAGCAGTTCTTC
CSAEREGRDEQFF
>13|NA|TRBJ2-3|many|TRBV12-3/TRBV12-4
TGTGCCAGCAGGGACGGACGGGAAGATACGCAGTATTTT
CASRDGREDTQYF
>15|TRBD1|TRBJ1-4|many|TRBV5-1
TGCGCCAGCAGCCCCCAGGGGGGGGATAATGAAAAACTGTTTTTT
CASSPQGGDNEKLFF
>11|NA|TRBJ1-1|NA|TRBV7-9
TGTGTCAGCCGGGCGGTAACTGAAGCTTTCTTT
CVSRAVTEAFF
>17|NA|TRBJ2-1|many|TRBV11-2
TGTGCCAGCAGCGTATTCACACTGCGTTGGGATCACAATGAGCAGTTCTTC
CASSVFTLRWDHNEQFF
>15|NA|TRBJ2-3|NA|TRBV7-2
TGTGCCAGCAGCTTACGGAGGGGTGGCACAGATACGCAGTATTTT
CASSLRRGGTDTQYF
>14|NA|TRBJ2-7|few|TRBV7-6
TGTGCCAGCAGCTTATTGTCTAACAACTACGAGCAGTACTTC
CASSLLSNNYEQYF
>18|NA|TRBJ2-3|NA|TRBV3-2
TGTGCCAGCAGCCAAGATGGATTCCGGACTAGAGAGGGAGATACGCAGTATTTT
CASSQDGFRTREGDTQYF
>16|TRBD2|TRBJ2-1|few|TRBV20-1
TGCAGTGCCTTCACCTTTACTAGCGGGAGTTACAATGAGCAGTTCTTC
CSAFTFTSGSYNEQFF
>14|NA|TRBJ2-3|NA|TRBV6-2/TRBV6-3
TGTGCCAGCACCCACCCTGGGAGCACAGATACGCAGTATTTT
CASTHPGSTDTQYF
>14|TRBD2|TRBJ2-7|many|TRBV20-1
TGCAGTGCTAGGGGACTAGCTGGGGTCCGCGAGCAGTACTTC
CSARGLAGVREQYF
>16|NA|TRBJ2-7|many|TRBV2
TGTGCCAGCAGTCCCGTCGGGGCCCTGAACTCCTACGAGCAGTACTTC
CASSPVGALNSYEQYF
>17|NA|TRBJ2-1|many|TRBV6-6
TGTGCCAGCAGTTACTCCCAGGGTTCCGGCGGTACGGGTGAGCAGTTCTTC
CASSYSQGSGGTGEQFF
>15|TRBD1|TRBJ1-2|many|TRBV3-1
TGTGCCAGCAGCCAGGACATGACAGGGGGCCGTGGCTACACCTTC
CASSQDMTGGRGYTF
>14|TRBD1|TRBJ1-1|few|TRBV6-5
TGTGCCAGCAGCCCAGGGGACAGGGCAGGTGAAGCTTTCTTT
CASSPGDRAGEAFF
>13|NA|TRBJ1-4|many|TRBV28
TGTGCCAGCAGTGGCCGAGAAAATGAAAAACTGTTTTTT
CASSGRENEKLFF
>12|NA|TRBJ2-2|NA|TRBV5-1
TGCGCCAGCACCCTAGTCGCCGGGGAGCTGTTTTTT
CASTLVAGELFF
>16|TRBD2|TRBJ2-5|few|TRBV27
TGTGCCAGCAGCCGTAATCTAGCGGGAGTTTCAGAGACCCAGTACTTC
CASSRNLAGVSETQYF
>13|NA|TRBJ2-2|many|TRBV4-3
TGCGCCAGCAGCCAAGTCCTGGCCGGGGAGCTGTTTTTT
CASSQVLAGELFF
>12|NA|TRBJ1-2|many|TRBV20-1
TGCAGTGCTAGGGTAGGGATCTATGGCTACACCTTC
CSARVGIYGYTF
>13|TRBD1|TRBJ1-5|few|TRBV29-1
TGCAGCGTACAGGGGGTGAGCAATCAGCCCCAGCATTTT
CSVQGVSNQPQHF
>15|NA|TRBJ1-1|NA|TRBV5-1
TGCGCCAGCAGCTCTAGACTCGGGCTGAACACTGAAGCTTTCTTT
CASSSRLGLNTEAFF
>16|TRBD2|TRBJ2-1|NA|TRBV12-3/TRBV12-4
TGTGCCAGCAGCCCTGGACTAGCGGACTCCTACAATGAGCAGTTCTTC
CASSPGLADSYNEQFF
>14|NA|TRBJ2-1|NA|TRBV4-1
TGCGCCAGCAGCCAATTTGGGGGAGTCAATGAGCAGTTCTTC
CASSQFGGVNEQFF
>14|TRBD1|TRBJ1-1|few|TRBV29-1
TGCAGCGTTATCCCCGGGACAGAGAACACTGAAGCTTTCTTT
CSVIPGTENTEAFF
>15|NA|TRBJ2-3|many|TRBV7-3
TGTGCCAGCAGCCCCGGCTCGGGAGTCACAGATACGCAGTATTTT
CASSPGSGVTDTQYF
>19|TRBD2|TRBJ2-1|many|TRBV7-6
TGTGCCAGCAGCTTAGGGAGAGCGGGAGGTCGAAGCTCCTACAATGAGCAGTTCTTC
CASSLGRAGGRSSYNEQFF
>14|TRBD2|TRBJ2-2|NA|TRBV29-1
TGCAGCGGGGGGACTAGCGGAGACACCGGGGAGCTGTTTTTT
CSGGTSGDTGELFF
>16|TRBD2|TRBJ2-2|few|TRBV11-3
TGTGCCAGCAGCCGAAGCGGGAGGGCCAACACCGGGGAGCTGTTTTTT
CASSRSGRANTGELFF
>16|NA|TRBJ1-2|NA|TRBV3-2
TGTGCCAGCAGCCAGGTCCCCCGACGGGAGGACTATGGCTACACCTTC
CASSQVPRREDYGYTF
>12|NA|TRBJ1-1|few|TRBV7-3
TGTGCCAGCAGCTTCCGCGGAGGTGAAGTTTTCTTT
CASSFRGGEVFF
>15|NA|TRBJ2-7|few|TRBV28
TGTGCCAGCAGTGTCCCGGGACTGCTATCCTACGAGCAGTACTTC
CASSVPGLLSYEQYF
>15|NA|TRBJ2-1|NA|TRBV10-2
TGCGCCAGCAGTGTCGGGAGTAGGATTAGGAATGAGCAGTTCTTC
CASSVGSRIRNEQFF
>13|NA|TRBJ1-1|few|TRBV6-1
TGTGCCAGCAGTAGGGGCATGAACACTGAAGCTTTCTTT
CASSRGMNTEAFF
>14|NA|TRBJ1-1|NA|TRBV5-6
TGTGCCAGCAGCACGACGGGGTTTTACACTGAAGCTTTCTTT
CASSTTGFYTEAFF
>13|TRBD1|TRBJ2-1|many|TRBV5-6
TGTGCCACCCCCGGACAGGCCTACAATGAGCAGTTCTTC
CATPGQAYNEQFF
>15|NA|TRBJ1-1|NA|TRBV5-1
TGCGCCAGCAGCTCGGCGGGGACCCCTAACACTGAAGCTTTCTTT
CASSSAGTPNTEAFF
>14|NA|TRBJ1-3|many|TRBV7-2
TGTGCCAGCAGCACACAGGGTTCTGGAAACACCATATATTTT
CASSTQGSGNTIYF
>11|NA|TRBJ1-2|many|TRBV20-1
TGCAGTGCTAGCTTACAGGGTTGGGCCACCTTC
CSASLQGWATF
>21|TRBD1|TRBJ2-6|NA|TRBV3-1
TGTGCCAGCTTTCACCCCTTGTTACCGGGACAGGGAATATCTGGGGCCAACGTCCTGACTTTC
CASFHPLLPGQGISGANVLTF
>16|NA|TRBJ2-2|many|TRBV19
TGTGCCAGTAGTATTAAGAGTCGGGGGACCACCGGGGAGCTGTTTTTT
CASSIKSRGTTGELFF
>16|NA|TRBJ2-7|few|TRBV15
TGTGCCACCAGCAGCGGCCGGAGCGCCTCGACCCACGAGCAGTACTTC
CATSSGRSASTHEQYF
>13|NA|TRBJ1-1|few|TRBV20-1
TGCAGTGCTTTCACACACCAACAAGCCGAAGCTTTCTTT
CSAFTHQQAEAFF